This T cell receptor (beta chain) was identified in a study of patients and donors after allogeneic stem cell transplantation. TCRdb re-called the RT-PCR reads with MiXCR, one entry per CDR3 protein. There are about 200,000 distinct CDR3 sequences in the sample; around 40% occur only once, and approximately 10% lies in the top ten. Germline V gene sequence: CDR1 ENHRY, CDR2 SYGVKD. Trimming stripped 4 bases from V and 7 bases from J, with 11 bases between. This CDR3 spans 13 amino acids. This clonotype was observed a few times. The sequence came from a human donor who was either an allogeneic HSCT recipient or a stem cell or donor lymphocyte infusion donor (not recorded which). It is not recorded whose cells these are; they may come from a transplant donor. Material for sequencing was blood, either unsorted or a sorted T cell fraction (not recorded which). V gene TRBV10-3 combines with J gene TRBJ2-1, with D unclear. In DNA, the CDR3 is TGTGCCATCAGTGCCTTTAGTGGTAATGAGCAGTTCTTC. Its translation: CAISAFSGNEQFF.